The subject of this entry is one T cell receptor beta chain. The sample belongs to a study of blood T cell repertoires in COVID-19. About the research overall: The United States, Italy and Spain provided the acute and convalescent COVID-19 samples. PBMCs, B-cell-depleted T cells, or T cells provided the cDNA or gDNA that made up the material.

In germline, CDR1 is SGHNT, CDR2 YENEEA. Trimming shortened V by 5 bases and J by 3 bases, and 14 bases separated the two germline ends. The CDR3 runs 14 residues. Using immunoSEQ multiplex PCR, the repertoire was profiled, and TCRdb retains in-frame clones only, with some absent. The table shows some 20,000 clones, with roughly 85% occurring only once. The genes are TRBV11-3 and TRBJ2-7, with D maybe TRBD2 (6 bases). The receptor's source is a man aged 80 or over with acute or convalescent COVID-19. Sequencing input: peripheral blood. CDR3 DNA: TGTGCCAGCAGCCTCGGGACTCCGGACTACGAGCAGTACTTC. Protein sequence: CASSLGTPDYEQYF.